This TCR beta chain comes out of a study of CD8 T cells in Susac syndrome. Broader study findings: Regarding the TCR sequencing and HLA analysis, the study admitted that a relatively small number of individuals were involved.

A remark on this clonotype: What it recognizes is unknown.

This CDR3 region has 15 residues. Trimming removed 4 bases from V and 0 bases from J, with 10 bases in between. Germline V CDR1 and CDR2: MNHNY, SVGAGI (reference sequence). CD8+ and CD4+ T cells were negatively isolated; TEMRA cells were FACS-enriched. Reverse transcription used roughly 0.5 to 1 ug RNA and random hexamers. An immunoSEQ multiplex PCR amplified TCR beta CDR3 over 54 Vbeta and 13 Jbeta. One entry per CDR3 protein, called by TCRdb with MiXCR from the immunoSEQ multiplex PCR reads. The table shows 160,000 or so distinct CDR3 sequences, with approximately 94% occurring only once. What was sequenced was CD4+ T cells from PBMCs. The source of this sequence is a human donor with multiple sclerosis. The chain couples TRBV6-6 to TRBJ1-3; no firm D call. The DNA for the CDR3 is TGTGCCAGCAGTTCGGGCGACACCTCTGGAAACACCATATATTTT. This encodes CASSSGDTSGNTIYF.